This T cell receptor (beta chain) was sequenced during a study of blood T cell repertoires in COVID-19. TCRdb keeps only in-frame clones here, not all; method: immunoSEQ multiplex PCR. This sample has under 200,000 clones, with 70% to 85% found just once. Germline assignment: CDR1 LNHDA and CDR2 SQIVND (reference sequence). The ends lost 3 bases at V and 5 bases at J; junction bases unmatched: 7. The CDR3 is 15 residues long. Cohorts were based on clinical histories the participants reported. This chain uses TRBV19 with TRBJ1-1, with TRBD1 matching over 9 bases. Sequencing was done on a sample of PBMCs or T cells enriched from blood (not recorded which). This clonotype was sampled from a woman aged 55-69 years with acute COVID-19. The CDR3, as DNA: TGTGCCAGTAGTATGGACAGGGGAACAGGGACTGAAGCTTTCTTT. This codes for CASSMDRGTGTEAFF.